This T cell receptor (beta chain) was sequenced in a study of early T cells in non-severe SARS-CoV-2 infection. TCRdb processed the 5' RACE reads anew with MiXCR; each CDR3 protein has one entry. The sample carries some 71,000 distinct CDR3 sequences, approximately 10% recorded once. This clonotype came up many times. Per the germline V gene, CDR1 is MRHNA and CDR2 is SNTAGT. V was pared by 3 bases and J by 4 bases, with 7 bases between. The CDR3 is 13 amino acids. The source is an adult who was a healthcare worker with PCR-confirmed SARS-CoV-2 infection or an uninfected control (not recorded which). The sample comprised whole blood. The genes are TRBV6-4 and TRBJ2-1, with no clear D. The CDR3 loop is CASSDQTYNEQFF. The CDR3 coding sequence is TGTGCCAGCAGTGATCAAACGTACAATGAGCAGTTCTTC.